Each of the 9 T cell receptor beta chains below was sequenced from the same sample in a study of cytomegalovirus exposure and HLA in healthy donors. In the PCR, 60 Vbeta and 13 Jbeta primers were used. Assay used: immunoSEQ multiplex PCR; TCRdb lists only in-frame clones, some missing. The table shows around 150,000 clones, with 79% occurring only once. Sequenced sample: PBMCs. Receptors were obtained from a human donor in good health.

The chain is built from TRBV4-3 and TRBJ1-2; possible D gene TRBD1, 6 bases. Germline CDR1 and CDR2: LGHNA and YSLEER. Trimming stripped 2 bases from V and 2 bases from J, with 12 bases between. This CDR3 is 15 amino acids long. The CDR3 nucleotides are TGCGCCAGCAGCCAAACTAAGACAGGCAACTATGGCTACACCTTC. Protein: CASSQTKTGNYGYTF.

This clone was detected a few times. The CDR3: CASSLRGFHNEQFF. CDR3 nucleotides: TGTGCCAGCAGCTTGAGGGGGTTCCACAATGAGCAGTTCTTC. V is TRBV7-6 and J is TRBJ2-1, with a possible D match to TRBD1 (6 bases). The CDR3 extends over 14 amino acids. Between the trimmed V and J ends, which lost 3 bases and 5 bases, there was a span of 11 bases. The germline V gene has CDR1 SGHVS and CDR2 FNYEAQ.

This clone was observed once. The chain has TRBV5-1 and TRBJ1-2; D might be TRBD1 (6 bases). The CDR3 totals 14 residues. Looked up from germline, CDR1 is SGHRS and CDR2 is YFSETQ. V lost 3 bases and J 0 bases, leaving 9 bases between the germline ends. The CDR3 coding sequence is TGCGCCAGCAGCTCGGACAGAGCTAACTATGGCTACACCTTC. It codes for CASSSDRANYGYTF.

CDR3 sequence (DNA): TGTGCCAGTACCCTAAGGACAGGCGCGGATCAGCCCCAGCATTTT. Amino acids: CASTLRTGADQPQHF. The chain links TRBV19 to TRBJ1-5, with TRBD1 matching 7 bases. This CDR3 has 15 residues. The germline gives CDR1 LNHDA, CDR2 SQIVND (reference sequence). The trim removed 7 bases at V and 5 bases at J, leaving 11 bases unmatched.

The rearrangement uses TRBV27 and TRBJ2-3; weak D call: TRBD2 (6 bases). The CDR3 has 16 amino acids. V shed 1 base and J shed 4 bases, with 15 bases lying between them. Germline V gives CDR1 MNHEY, CDR2 SMNVEV (reference sequence). This CDR3 reads CASSLLGRGRSDTQYF. CDR3 nucleotides: TGTGCCAGCAGTTTATTGGGCCGGGGGAGGTCAGATACGCAGTATTTT.

The chain carries TRBV7-9 and TRBJ1-1, with D possibly matching TRBD1 (6 bases). Trimming took off 1 base at V and 8 bases at J, with 8 bases between the two ends. The CDR3 has 12 residues. The germline CDR1 and CDR2 sequences are SEHNR and FQNEAQ (reference sequence). The CDR3 loop is CASSLGTVEAFF. CDR3 nucleotides: TGTGCCAGCAGCTTAGGGACAGTAGAAGCTTTCTTT.

This clone was detected only once. The V and J genes are TRBV19 and TRBJ2-5; 8 bases are a match to TRBD2. Germline V lookup: CDR1 LNHDA, CDR2 SQIVND (reference sequence). J lost 2 bases, V lost 3 bases, and 5 bases had no gene match. There are 15 residues in the CDR3. CDR3 sequence: CASSMGAGGQETQYF. For the CDR3, the DNA is TGTGCCAGTAGTATGGGGGCGGGGGGACAAGAGACCCAGTACTTC.

The rearrangement links TRBV5-1 to TRBJ1-3; D is uncertain. V was shortened by 0 bases and J by 0 bases, with 10 bases between the two germline ends. This CDR3 comprises 16 residues. Germline V lookup: CDR1 SGHRS, CDR2 YFSETQ. The CDR3 reads CASSLEAVDSGNTIYF. In DNA, the CDR3 is TGCGCCAGCAGCTTGGAAGCCGTCGACTCTGGAAACACCATATATTTT.

The genes are TRBV15 and TRBJ2-2; 9 nucleotides agree with TRBD1. Germline loops: CDR1 LNHNV, CDR2 YYDKDF (reference sequence). The CDR3 extends over 19 amino acids. V gave up 0 bases and J gave up 6 bases; unmatched junction bases: 14. The CDR3 reads CATSRDSAQQGAMAGELFF. CDR3 nucleotide sequence: TGTGCCACCAGCAGAGATTCGGCCCAACAGGGGGCGATGGCCGGGGAGCTGTTTTTT.